These T cell receptor beta chains were read from a single sample in a study of technical replicates of blood from several donors. The method was immunoSEQ multiplex PCR; TCRdb's version includes in-frame clones alone and lacks a portion of them. The table has around 69,000 clones, roughly 86% seen once. The source material was PBMCs. The receptors were sampled from a human donor in good health. Some clones in this sample may be carry-over from other donors' samples. The CDR3 runs from the conserved cysteine through the conserved F or W.

V: TRBV7-2; J: TRBJ2-3; CDR3: CASSTRSTSGRTDTQYF
V: TRBV7-3; J: TRBJ2-5; CDR3: CASSSQGGLGETQYF
V: TRBV10-3; J: TRBJ2-3; CDR3: CAIRATSGGTDTQYF
V: TRBV6-1; J: TRBJ2-7; CDR3: CASSEGTTGVYEQYF
V: TRBV6-1; J: TRBJ1-5; CDR3: CASSESGTRPWPQHF
V: TRBV4-2; J: TRBJ2-7; CDR3: CASSQAQGPSYEQYF
V: TRBV30; J: TRBJ1-2; CDR3: CAWMRGARNGYTF
V: TRBV30; J: TRBJ1-6; CDR3: CAWKSKSSYNSPLHF
V: TRBV5-1; J: TRBJ1-2; CDR3: CASSFSADGYTF
V: TRBV5-4; J: TRBJ2-2; CDR3: CASSPVAGSVTGELFF
V: TRBV4-1; J: TRBJ2-3; CDR3: CASSQGSGGTDTQYF
V: TRBV5-4; J: TRBJ2-1; CDR3: CASSLAGLAGDNEQFF
V: TRBV11-3; J: TRBJ2-5; CDR3: CASSLVSGSQETQYF
V: TRBV2; J: TRBJ2-2; CDR3: CASSGQANTGELFF
V: TRBV5-6; J: TRBJ2-2; CDR3: CASSSLAGADTGELFF
V: TRBV30; J: TRBJ2-7; CDR3: CAWSVGPTYEQYF
V: TRBV5-6; J: -; CDR3: CASSLFGRDYEQYF
V: TRBV10-3; J: TRBJ2-2; CDR3: CATSGTSGGSNGGELFF
V: TRBV19; J: TRBJ2-4; CDR3: CASSLGQGPNLAKNIQYF
V: TRBV2; J: TRBJ1-1; CDR3: CAGKVQGADTEAFF
V: TRBV7-9; J: TRBJ1-5; CDR3: CASSLTGGNQPQHF
V: TRBV18; J: TRBJ2-7; CDR3: CASSPSRDRVHEQYF
V: TRBV6-6; J: TRBJ2-5; CDR3: CASNVPGLTQETQYF
V: TRBV11-3; J: TRBJ2-1; CDR3: CASSLTPGSNEQFF
V: TRBV5-1; J: TRBJ2-5; CDR3: CASSLVGTGGETQYF
V: TRBV15; J: TRBJ2-7; CDR3: CATSRDLSASGSWYEQYF
V: TRBV7-2; J: TRBJ1-2; CDR3: CASSSDSFNYGYTF
V: TRBV7-2; J: TRBJ2-7; CDR3: CASSLVGNGGHEQYF
V: TRBV9; J: TRBJ1-2; CDR3: CASSTSMEFIYGYTF
V: TRBV5-1; J: TRBJ2-1; CDR3: CASSGSGGYNEQFF
V: TRBV7-9; J: TRBJ2-7; CDR3: CASSLELAGVEQYF
V: TRBV4-3; J: TRBJ1-4; CDR3: CASSQEFQTGDEKLFF
V: TRBV19; J: TRBJ2-7; CDR3: CASSMGQGPYEQYF
V: TRBV10-3; J: TRBJ2-1; CDR3: CAIPLTSGGPGLSYNEQFF
V: TRBV2; J: TRBJ1-5; CDR3: CASSERGGGWAVNDQPQHF
V: TRBV10-3; J: TRBJ1-2; CDR3: CAIRGAESNGYGYTF
V: TRBV14; J: TRBJ2-2; CDR3: CASSQTQNTGELFF
V: TRBV7-2; J: TRBJ1-5; CDR3: CASSLEAGGWGNQPQHF
V: TRBV5-1; J: TRBJ2-1; CDR3: CASRTGSSYNEQFF
V: TRBV7-3; J: TRBJ2-6; CDR3: CASSGPTGANVLTF
V: TRBV6-6; J: TRBJ1-2; CDR3: CASGTRDTNYGYTF
V: TRBV7-3; J: TRBJ2-5; CDR3: CASSSGETQYF
V: TRBV6-1; J: TRBJ2-1; CDR3: CASSPISAGVEQFF
V: TRBV7-8; J: TRBJ2-1; CDR3: CASSLKTSGRLSSYNEQFF
V: TRBV25-1; J: TRBJ2-7; CDR3: CASSEWDRSYEQYF
V: TRBV7-6; J: TRBJ2-2; CDR3: CASSPDRNTGELFF
V: TRBV7-6; J: TRBJ2-6; CDR3: CASSLNQGAGANVLTF
V: TRBV6-6; J: TRBJ1-1; CDR3: CASRFGTGVTEAFF
V: TRBV21-1; J: TRBJ2-3; CDR3: CASSKGPGEDTQYF
V: TRBV6-5; J: TRBJ1-3; CDR3: CASSLGQTGNTIYF
V: TRBV29-1; J: TRBJ2-7; CDR3: CSVEGGLAGSYEQYF
V: TRBV5-6; J: TRBJ1-2; CDR3: CASSLAKGLGGYTF
V: TRBV27; J: TRBJ2-2; CDR3: CATAVNRGSGELFF
V: TRBV10-3; J: TRBJ2-7; CDR3: CAIGTGWEQYF
V: TRBV6-5; J: TRBJ1-5; CDR3: CASKGQGGQPQHF
V: TRBV9; J: TRBJ2-7; CDR3: CASSFRDNSYEQYF
V: TRBV5-1; J: TRBJ1-4; CDR3: CASSLRGGVEEKLFF
V: TRBV6-4; J: TRBJ2-3; CDR3: CASSVNRGTGADTQYF
V: TRBV4-1; J: TRBJ2-3; CDR3: CASQGLVTDTQYF